This T cell receptor beta chain was recorded in a study of blood T cell repertoires in COVID-19. Study details: The United States, Italy and Spain provided the acute and convalescent COVID-19 samples. The cDNA or gDNA used as material had been derived from T cells, B-cell-depleted T cells, or PBMCs.

The V end was cut by 0 bases, the J end by 5 bases, with 14 bases between. This CDR3 is 15 amino acids long. Germline V gene lookup returns CDR1 SGHRS and CDR2 YFSETQ. There are a few counts of this clone. Source study methods: The assay estimated nucleated cells by amplifying reference gene primers. The assay was immunoSEQ multiplex PCR, and TCRdb's table has in-frame clones only and misses some. V and J calls and clone size follow that table, whereas D and trimming were derived from the DNA. The data contain approximately 110,000 clones, around 84% of them singletons. This TCR came from a human donor in a cohort sampled during active COVID-19. The chain links TRBV5-1 to TRBJ1-1, with a possible D match to TRBD1 (5 bases). Sequencing was carried out using peripheral blood. The CDR3 here is CASSLVGTGETEAFF. Here the CDR3 DNA reads TGCGCCAGCAGCTTGGTGGGGACTGGAGAAACTGAAGCTTTCTTT.